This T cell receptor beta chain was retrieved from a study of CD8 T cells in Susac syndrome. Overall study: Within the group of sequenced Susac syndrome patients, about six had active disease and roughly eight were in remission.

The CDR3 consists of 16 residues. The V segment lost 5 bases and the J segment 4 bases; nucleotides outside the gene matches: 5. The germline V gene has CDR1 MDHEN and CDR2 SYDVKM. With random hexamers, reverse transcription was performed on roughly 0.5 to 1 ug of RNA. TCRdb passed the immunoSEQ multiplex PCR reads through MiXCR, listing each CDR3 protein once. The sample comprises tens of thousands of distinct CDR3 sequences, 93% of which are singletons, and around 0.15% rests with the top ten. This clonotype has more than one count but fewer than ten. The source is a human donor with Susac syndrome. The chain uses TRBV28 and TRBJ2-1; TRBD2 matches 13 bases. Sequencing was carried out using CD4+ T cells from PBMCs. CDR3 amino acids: CASSTRTSGGYNEQFF. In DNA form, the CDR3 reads TGTGCCAGCAGTACCCGGACTAGCGGGGGTTACAATGAGCAGTTCTTC.